This T cell receptor (beta chain) emerged from a study of shared clonotypes between healthy human individuals. Germline CDR1 and CDR2: LNHDA and SQIVND (reference sequence). After removal of 5 bases from V and 4 bases from J, the junction contained 5 bases not matched to a gene. The CDR3 contains 14 residues. Clones were sequenced by immunoSEQ multiplex PCR, and TCRdb holds only the in-frame ones, with some missing. The sample records about 120,000 clones, 68% being singletons. The study's findings and limits: An anticipated effect of sequencing depth on clonotype sharing among donors was recognized. Sharing across a few donors was seen in 5% to 5.5% of naive CD4 clonotypes.

In the case of this clone: Its antigen is unidentified.

The chain combines TRBV19 with TRBJ2-3, with 8 bases that match TRBD2. The receptor was derived from a woman in her thirties in good health. Sequences were obtained from memory CD8+ T cells sorted from blood. The sample's subset: CD45RO+ cells pooled with CCR7-negative TemRA cells. The CDR3 DNA sequence: TGTGCCAGTAGTCCTTGGGGACTAGCAGATACGCAGTATTTT. It translates to CASSPWGLADTQYF.